This T cell receptor beta chain derives from a study of CD8 T cells in ankylosing spondylitis. Study results and caveats: Reactive arthritis synovial fluid and blood previously showed some of these motif variants. Disease-associated clones were reportedly significantly overrepresented in matched ankylosing spondylitis synovial fluid.

Scientists made TCR beta libraries using quantitative 5'-RACE with molecular barcodes. TCRdb called the 5' RACE reads again in MiXCR, with one record for every CDR3 protein. The sample comprises about 120,000 distinct CDR3 sequences, 12% to 15% of which are singletons, and 2.5% to 3.5% rests with the top ten. Looked up from germline, CDR1 is MRHNA and CDR2 is SNTAGT. V lost 2 bases, J lost 6 bases, and 8 bases stayed unmatched. The CDR3 is made up of 16 amino acids. This clonotype was recorded many times. Antigen specificity is unknown. The sequence was obtained from a female donor with ankylosing spondylitis or in good health (not recorded which). The rearrangement uses TRBV6-4 and TRBJ2-1, with TRBD1 matching 9 bases. Source material: blood, either unsorted or a sorted T cell fraction (not recorded which). CDR3 sequence reads: CASSDNGQGMGNEQFF. CDR3 sequence (DNA): TGTGCCAGCAGTGACAACGGACAGGGGATGGGCAATGAGCAGTTCTTC.